The 31 T cell receptor beta chains in this list originate from one sample, sequenced in a study of OX40 agonist ivuxolimab in advanced cancers. Repertoires were generated with immunoSEQ multiplex PCR, while TCRdb's copy carries only in-frame clones and drops some. Of 60,000 to 100,000 clones listed, 85% to 95% are singletons. The material sequenced was CD4+ or CD8+ T cells sorted from blood, taken in a trial of the OX40 agonist ivuxolimab. These receptors were obtained from an adult with an advanced solid tumor such as melanoma, head and neck, liver or kidney cancer.

The chain couples TRBV2 to TRBJ2-7, with 8 bases matching TRBD1. The CDR3 extends over 11 amino acids. CDR1 is SNHLY and CDR2 is FYNNEI in the germline V gene. V gave up 7 bases and J gave up 6 bases; unmatched junction bases: 2. DNA of the CDR3: TGTGCCAGCATTACAGGGGGCGAGCAGTACTTC. Amino acid sequence: CASITGGEQYF.

The rearrangement uses TRBV5-6 and TRBJ2-2; D perhaps matches TRBD2 (5 bases). Germline V lookup: CDR1 SGHDT, CDR2 YYEEEE. This CDR3 spans 15 amino acids. V was pared by 4 bases and J by 7 bases, with 17 bases between. CDR3 region: CASSTATSLVGELFF. DNA for the CDR3: TGTGCCAGCAGCACGGCTACTAGTTTAGTCGGGGAGCTGTTTTTT.

This chain joins TRBV4-1 and TRBJ2-7; 7 nucleotides align to TRBD1. The germline gives CDR1 MGHRA, CDR2 YSYEKL. The length of the CDR3 is 16 residues. V dropped 0 bases and J dropped 3; count of bases not matched to a gene: 8. DNA of the CDR3: TGCGCCAGCAGCCAAGATGAGGGGGCCACCTACTACGAGCAGTACTTC. It specifies CASSQDEGATYYEQYF.

V gene TRBV9 combines with J gene TRBJ1-2; 8 nucleotides line up with TRBD1. The CDR3 spans 15 residues. The V gene's germline CDR1 is SGDLS and CDR2 YYNGEE. Trimming removed 3 bases from V and 2 bases from J; junction bases left unmatched: 6. The CDR3 DNA is TGTGCCAGCAGCGCCCCGACAGGGGCAAACTATGGCTACACCTTC. Its translation is CASSAPTGANYGYTF.

This chain links TRBV5-4 with TRBJ1-6; D is possibly TRBD1 (5 bases). From germline, CDR1 is SGHNT and CDR2 YYREEE (reference sequence). This CDR3 contains 17 residues. V was cut by 2 bases and J by 4 bases, with 16 bases left in between. This CDR3 reads CASSLTRVARYNSPLHF. CDR3 in DNA: TGTGCCAGCAGCTTAACCAGGGTAGCGCGATATAATTCACCCCTCCACTTT. Using reference TRBV5-4 and TRBJ1-6 for the parts outside the CDR3, the full variable domain is ETGVTQSPTHLIKTRGQQVTLRCSSQSGHNTVSWYQQALGQGPQFIFQYYREEENGRGNFPPRFSGLQFPNYSSELNVNALELDDSALYLCASSLTRVARYNSPLHFGNGTRLTVT.

This clone has a single count. Here the CDR3 reads CASSLATDPFF. Here the CDR3 DNA reads TGTGCCAGTAGTTTGGCTACGGACCCTTTCTTT. The gene calls are TRBV19 and TRBJ1-1; no reliable D call. Trimming pared 5 bases from V and 12 bases from J, leaving 13 bases between. Germline V gene sequence: CDR1 LNHDA, CDR2 SQIVND (reference sequence). The CDR3 contains 11 residues. The whole variable domain, remainder taken from reference TRBV19 and TRBJ1-1, is DGGITQSPKYLFRKEGQNVTLSCEQNLNHDAMYWYRQDPGQGLRLIYYSQIVNDFQKGDIAEGYSVSREKKESFPLTVTSAQKNPTAFYLCASSLATDPFFGQGTRLTVV.

This chain uses TRBV30 with TRBJ2-1; TRBD2 aligns across 12 bases. Trimming cost V 2 bases and J 8 bases; bases outside gene matches: 4. Germline V gene lookup returns CDR1 GTSNPN and CDR2 SVGIG (reference sequence). The CDR3 length is 14 residues. The CDR3 bases are TGTGCCTGGAGTCTGCTAGCGGGGGGGGATGAGCAGTTCTTC. It translates to CAWSLLAGGDEQFF.

DNA of the CDR3: TGTGCCAGTAGCCAGGACAGGGTCCAACATCTCTTAGTTCAGACCTACGAGCAGTACTTC. Translation gives CASSQDRVQHLLVQTYEQYF. The chain employs TRBV19 and TRBJ2-7; 8 nucleotides match TRBD1. The V gene's germline CDR1 is LNHDA and CDR2 SQIVND (reference sequence). J gave up 2 bases and V 6 bases, and 24 bases lay outside the gene matches. The CDR3 has 20 amino acids.

The chain links TRBV4-3 to TRBJ1-2; maybe TRBD1 (5 bases). Germline CDR1 is LGHNA and CDR2 is YSLEER. The V and J ends lost 4 bases and 3 bases respectively, with 12 bases between them. This CDR3 is 14 amino acids long. CDR3 bases: TGCGCCAGCAGCCCGGGACTGGCACACTATGGCTACACCTTC. As protein: CASSPGLAHYGYTF.

This chain's CDR3 is CASSLPPEVRSGANVLTF. The CDR3 region has the DNA TGTGCCAGCAGCTTACCACCGGAAGTGCGCTCTGGGGCCAACGTCCTGACTTTC. This rearrangement joins TRBV13 to TRBJ2-6; unclear D gene. The ends were cut back, 2 bases at V and 0 bases at J, with 14 bases in the middle. From germline, CDR1 is PRHDT and CDR2 FYEKMQ (reference sequence). The CDR3 has 18 amino acids.

The chain couples TRBV5-6 to TRBJ1-5; D is possibly TRBD1 (5 bases). This CDR3 is 14 amino acids long. The germline gives CDR1 SGHDT, CDR2 YYEEEE. V lost 3 bases and J lost 2, with 9 bases in between. The CDR3: CASSWGEGNQPQHF. DNA for the CDR3: TGTGCCAGCAGCTGGGGGGAGGGCAATCAGCCCCAGCATTTT. The whole variable domain, filled in from reference TRBV5-6 and TRBJ1-5, reads DAGVTQSPTHLIKTRGQQVTLRCSPKSGHDTVSWYQQALGQGPQFIFQYYEEEERQRGNFPDRFSGHQFPNYSSELNVNALLLGDSALYLCASSWGEGNQPQHFGDGTRLSIL.

This clone occurred a few times. V usage is TRBV4-3 and J usage is TRBJ1-6; D is unclear. Germline V gene sequence: CDR1 LGHNA, CDR2 YSLEER. V lost 0 bases and J 8 bases, leaving 8 bases between the germline ends. The CDR3 covers 14 residues. The CDR3 DNA is TGCGCCAGCAGCCAAGATCCCGGGTATTCACCCCTCCACTTT. The encoded protein is CASSQDPGYSPLHF.

J is TRBJ1-1 and V is TRBV7-9; the D is unclear. The V and J ends lost 5 bases and 3 bases respectively, with 16 bases between them. CDR3 length equals 15 residues. Germline CDR1 is SEHNR and CDR2 is FQNEAQ (reference sequence). In DNA, the CDR3 is TGTGCCAGCAGCCCCTCGAGAGGCCTCGACACTGAAGCTTTCTTT. Translating it yields CASSPSRGLDTEAFF.

The J gene is TRBJ2-1, the V gene TRBV11-2, with D perhaps matching TRBD1 or TRBD2 (6 bases each). The V and J ends lost 1 base and 6 bases respectively, with 16 bases between them. Germline CDR1 is SGHAT and CDR2 is FQNNGV. The CDR3 is 16 amino acids. The CDR3 reads CASSLVDSLGGNEQFF. CDR3 sequence (DNA): TGTGCCAGCAGCTTAGTGGACAGTCTCGGGGGCAATGAGCAGTTCTTC.

The rearrangement uses TRBV4-1 and TRBJ2-7; TRBD1 or TRBD2 may be the D gene (5 bases each). From germline, CDR1 is MGHRA and CDR2 YSYEKL. V was cut by 3 bases and J by 4 bases, with 10 bases left in between. The CDR3 runs 13 residues. The CDR3 region has the DNA TGCGCCAGCAGCCAGGGGGTTAATTACGAGCAGTACTTC. Its translation: CASSQGVNYEQYF.

The genes are TRBV7-2 and TRBJ1-2; D is unclear. V lost 6 bases to trimming and J lost 1 base, with 15 bases between them. This CDR3 has 15 amino acids. Germline loops: CDR1 SGHTA, CDR2 FQGNSA. DNA for the CDR3: TGTGCCAGCAGTCCCGCCTGGGGAGGTAACTATGGCTACACCTTC. This encodes CASSPAWGGNYGYTF.

The chain recombines TRBV27 with TRBJ1-1; D possibly corresponds to TRBD1 (5 bases). V lost 1 base, J lost 1 base, and 10 bases lay in between. CDR1 is MNHEY, CDR2 SMNVEV, per germline (reference sequence). This CDR3 is built from 15 residues. CDR3 nucleotides: TGTGCCAGCAGTTTATGGGGCATAGCGAACACTGAAGCTTTCTTT. Its translation: CASSLWGIANTEAFF.

This clone was found once. The V gene is TRBV9, the J gene TRBJ2-7; TRBD2 aligns across 9 bases. Trimming cost V 4 bases and J 2 bases; bases outside gene matches: 13. Looked up from germline, CDR1 is SGDLS and CDR2 is YYNGEE. The CDR3 extends over 17 amino acids. The CDR3 loop is CASSRDLGGGATYEQYF. The DNA for the CDR3 is TGTGCCAGCAGCCGGGACCTAGGCGGGGGGGCAACCTACGAGCAGTACTTC.

The genes are TRBV27 and TRBJ1-4; D is uncertain. Germline V CDR1 and CDR2: MNHEY, SMNVEV (reference sequence). The CDR3 length is 15 residues. Deletions cut 7 bases from V and 3 bases from J, with 15 bases between. CDR3 in DNA: TGTGCCAGCACCTACGCGGCAGGCGCTAATGAAAAACTGTTTTTT. Amino acid sequence: CASTYAAGANEKLFF.

The chain couples TRBV7-9 to TRBJ1-1; 7 bases agree with TRBD1. The CDR3 spans 14 residues. CDR1 and CDR2 from the germline V gene are SEHNR and FQNEAQ (reference sequence). V gave up 2 bases and J gave up 5 bases; unmatched junction bases: 5. Here the CDR3 reads CASSLTGAGTEAFF. The CDR3 region has the DNA TGTGCCAGCAGCTTAACAGGGGCTGGGACTGAAGCTTTCTTT.

The V and J genes are TRBV7-9 and TRBJ2-5, with TRBD2 matching 9 bases. The V gene end was trimmed by 5 bases and the J gene end by 4 bases; junction bases not matched to a gene: 5. There are 14 residues in the CDR3. Germline V gene lookup returns CDR1 SEHNR and CDR2 FQNEAQ (reference sequence). CDR3 loop: CASSASGDLETQYF. The CDR3 DNA sequence: TGTGCCAGCAGCGCTAGCGGGGACCTAGAGACCCAGTACTTC.

The CDR3: CASSLWTGGMNTEAFF. The CDR3 DNA reads TGCGCCAGCAGCCTTTGGACAGGGGGGATGAACACTGAAGCTTTCTTT. The gene calls are TRBV4-1 and TRBJ1-1, with 10 bases fitting TRBD1. CDR3 size: 16 residues. After removal of 4 bases from V and 0 bases from J, the junction contained 5 bases not matched to a gene. CDR1 is MGHRA, CDR2 YSYEKL, per germline.

The rearrangement links TRBV7-9 to TRBJ2-3; 7 positions match TRBD2. Trimming at V came to 5 bases and at J to 2 bases, leaving 10 bases not matched to a gene. This CDR3 has 16 amino acids. The germline gives CDR1 SEHNR, CDR2 FQNEAQ (reference sequence). The CDR3 DNA follows: TGTGCCAGCAGCCCTAGAGGGGAGGGGTACACAGATACGCAGTATTTT. Translated, it gives CASSPRGEGYTDTQYF.

The chain recombines TRBV4-3 with TRBJ2-5; 9 positions match TRBD1. V was pared by 1 base and J by 11 bases, with 11 bases of the junction left unmatched. CDR1 is LGHNA and CDR2 is YSLEER in the germline V gene. The CDR3 spans 15 residues. The CDR3 bases are TGCGCCAGCAGCCAAGGGACAGGGGTAGCGGAAGAGCAGTACTTC. This encodes CASSQGTGVAEEQYF.

The CDR3 is CASSYPGDITYEQYF. The CDR3, as DNA: TGTGCCAGCAGTTACCCCGGGGACATAACCTACGAGCAGTACTTC. This chain connects TRBV6-6 to TRBJ2-7, with D possibly being TRBD1 (6 bases). V lost 2 bases, J lost 2 bases, and 13 bases lay in between. CDR1 is MNHNY and CDR2 is SVGAGI in the germline V gene (reference sequence). The CDR3 has 15 residues.

This rearrangement joins TRBV5-6 to TRBJ2-7; a weak D match, TRBD1 (5 bases). CDR1 is SGHDT and CDR2 is YYEEEE in the germline V gene. Between the trimmed V and J ends, which lost 0 bases and 5 bases, there was a span of 15 bases. The CDR3 has 15 amino acids. The DNA for the CDR3 is TGTGCCAGCAGCTTGGCTAGGGGCCTTCGGGACGAGCAGTACTTC. It specifies CASSLARGLRDEQYF.

The CDR3 DNA reads as TGCGCCAGCAGCCAAGAGCGCGGACTGATAAATCAGCCCCAGCATTTT. It yields the protein CASSQERGLINQPQHF. This chain uses TRBV4-3 with TRBJ1-5; D unclear. Deletions cut 0 bases from V and 4 bases from J, with 13 bases between. Germline CDR1 is LGHNA and CDR2 is YSLEER. CDR3 size: 16 residues.

V usage is TRBV13 and J usage is TRBJ1-2, with TRBD1 matching 7 bases. The V and J ends lost 5 bases and 7 bases, in that order; junction bases with no gene match: 16. This CDR3 region has 16 residues. In germline, CDR1 is PRHDT, CDR2 FYEKMQ (reference sequence). This chain's CDR3 is CASSPAIIGGGGGYTF. Here the CDR3 DNA reads TGTGCCAGCAGCCCGGCTATAATAGGGGGCGGGGGTGGCTACACCTTC.

The chain carries TRBV11-2 and TRBJ1-1; 7 bases line up with TRBD1. V shed 8 bases, J shed 2 bases, and the junction held 5 bases outside the gene matches. This CDR3 spans 13 amino acids. Germline V gene lookup returns CDR1 SGHAT and CDR2 FQNNGV. CDR3 sequence (DNA): TGTGCCAGCTGCCAGGGGGGAAACACTGAAGCTTTCTTT. It is translated as CASCQGGNTEAFF.

The V and J genes are TRBV27 and TRBJ1-1; D gene uncertain. Germline CDR1 MNHEY, CDR2 SMNVEV (reference sequence). The CDR3 length is 15 residues. The V gene lost 1 base and the J gene lost 0 bases, with 9 bases spanning the gap. This CDR3 is CASSLYGRLNTEAFF. The CDR3 nucleotides read TGTGCCAGCAGTTTATACGGCAGGTTGAACACTGAAGCTTTCTTT.

The chain combines TRBV7-9 with TRBJ1-4; no clear D gene. The germline V gene has CDR1 SEHNR and CDR2 FQNEAQ (reference sequence). The CDR3 has 17 residues. V was cut by 7 bases and J by 3 bases, with 21 bases left in between. The CDR3 is CASILKGAEASNEKLFF. In DNA, the CDR3 is TGTGCCAGCATCCTGAAGGGTGCCGAGGCCTCTAATGAAAAACTGTTTTTT.